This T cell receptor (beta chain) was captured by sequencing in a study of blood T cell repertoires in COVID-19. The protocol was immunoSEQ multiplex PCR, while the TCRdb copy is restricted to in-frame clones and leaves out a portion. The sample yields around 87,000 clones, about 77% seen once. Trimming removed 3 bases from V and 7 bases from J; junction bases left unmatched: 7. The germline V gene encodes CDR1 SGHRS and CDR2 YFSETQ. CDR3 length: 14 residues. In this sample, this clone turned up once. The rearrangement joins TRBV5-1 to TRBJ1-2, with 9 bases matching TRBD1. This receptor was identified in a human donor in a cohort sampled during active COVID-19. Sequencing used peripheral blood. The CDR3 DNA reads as TGCGCCAGCAGCTCGGGACAGGGAGATTTTGGCTACACCTTC. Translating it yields CASSSGQGDFGYTF. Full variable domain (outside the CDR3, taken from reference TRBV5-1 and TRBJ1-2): KAGVTQTPRYLIKTRGQQVTLSCSPISGHRSVSWYQQTPGQGLQFLFEYFSETQRNKGNFPGRFSGRQFSNSRSEMNVSTLELGDSALYLCASSSGQGDFGYTFGSGTRLTVV.